These T cell receptor beta chains were read from a single sample in a study of ipilimumab plus nivolumab after autologous stem cell transplantation. Using immunoSEQ multiplex PCR, the repertoire was profiled, and TCRdb retains in-frame clones only, with some absent. The data show over 80,000 clones, 75% to 85% seen once. The sample here was PBMCs, taken in a trial of ipilimumab plus nivolumab as post-transplant consolidation. These receptors were obtained from a male donor with diffuse large B-cell lymphoma. Both conserved end residues are part of each CDR3. D genes are given only for firm matches. Clone size is shown for a subset of rows, as once, few, many or a class of expanded clone.

clone_size	j_call	v_call	d_call	cdr3_nt	cdr3_aa
once	TRBJ2-1	TRBV4-3	-	TGCGCCAGCAGCCCAAAGGGTCGGCACCAAACCTACAATGAGCAGTTCTTC	CASSPKGRHQTYNEQFF
-	TRBJ2-5	TRBV19	-	TGTGCCAGTAAATTCTCTTCTAGAGTTTCTGCGGAGACCCAGTACTTC	CASKFSSRVSAETQYF
-	TRBJ2-7	TRBV20-1	-	TGCAGTGCTAGCAAACGACGGGAGCAGTACTTC	CSASKRREQYF
-	TRBJ2-1	TRBV5-8	TRBD1	TGTGCCAGCAGCTTGGCGGGACAGGTGATCAATGAGCAGTTCTTC	CASSLAGQVINEQFF
-	TRBJ1-5	TRBV6-6	-	TGTGCCAGCAGTTACGGGGGATATCAGCCCCAGCATTTT	CASSYGGYQPQHF
many	TRBJ1-1	TRBV11-2	-	TGTGCCAGCAGCTTATTCGCCCGGAGGATTGAAGCTTTCTTT	CASSLFARRIEAFF
few	TRBJ1-1	TRBV18	-	TGTGCCAGCTCACCACTCGTCGGGGACGAAGCTTTCTTT	CASSPLVGDEAFF
-	TRBJ2-3	TRBV7-2	-	TGTGCCAGCAGCCCCTTTGGGAACACAGATACGCAGTATTTT	CASSPFGNTDTQYF
-	TRBJ2-1	TRBV7-9	TRBD2	TGTGCCAGTCACCTAGCGGGGGGCTACAATGAGCAGTTCTTC	CASHLAGGYNEQFF
-	TRBJ1-4	TRBV5-6	TRBD1	TGTGCCAGCAGTCTGAGACCCGGGACAGTTAATGAAAAACTGTTTTTT	CASSLRPGTVNEKLFF
-	TRBJ2-1	TRBV7-8	TRBD2	TGTGCCAGCAGCTCCCTGGTTGGACTAGCGGGGGGCTATGGCGGCAATGAGCAGTTCTTC	CASSSLVGLAGGYGGNEQFF
-	TRBJ1-1	TRBV5-1	-	TGCGCCAGCAGCTTGGGGGTTGTAGGGGACGTGTCTGAAGCTTTCTTT	CASSLGVVGDVSEAFF
-	TRBJ2-5	TRBV18	-	TGTGCCAGCTCACCAACTAGGGAAAGTTCGGAGACCCAGTACTTC	CASSPTRESSETQYF
few	TRBJ1-1	TRBV2	-	TGTGCCAGCAGTGAACTGGAGAACACTGAAGCTTTCTTT	CASSELENTEAFF
-	TRBJ1-3	TRBV11-2	-	TGTGCCAGCAGCTTAGGACAACCGTTCTCTGGAAACACCATATATTTT	CASSLGQPFSGNTIYF
-	TRBJ2-6	TRBV14	TRBD1	TGTGCCAGCAGCCGGGGACAGCGCTCTGGGGCCAACGTCCTGACTTTC	CASSRGQRSGANVLTF
-	TRBJ1-6	TRBV18	TRBD1	TGTGCCAGCTCACCAACGTCGACAGGGTTTTCACCCCTCCACTTT	CASSPTSTGFSPLHF
once	TRBJ1-1	TRBV6-5	-	TGTGCCAGCAGTAGGCCAGGGATGAACACTGAAGCTTTCTTT	CASSRPGMNTEAFF
-	TRBJ2-3	TRBV7-3	TRBD2	TGTGCCAGCAGCTCGGGGGGGTCGACAGATACGCAGTATTTT	CASSSGGSTDTQYF
-	TRBJ2-7	TRBV13	-	TGTGCCAGCAGCTTAGGGGGGCAGGGCGGGTCCTACGAGCAGTACTTC	CASSLGGQGGSYEQYF
-	TRBJ2-5	TRBV9	TRBD2	TGTGCCAGCAGCTCTAGCGGGGAGGGGGAGACCCAGTACTTC	CASSSSGEGETQYF
-	TRBJ1-2	TRBV7-8	-	TGTTTCTCGGCAGCAGATCCTAACTATGGCTACACCTTC	CFSAADPNYGYTF
-	TRBJ1-5	TRBV6-5	-	TGTGCCAGCAGCCGGGACAGCAATCAGCCCCAGCATTTT	CASSRDSNQPQHF
-	TRBJ1-1	TRBV5-1	-	TGCGCCAGCAGCTTCACTCCTGGAGCGGACACTGAAGCTTTCTTT	CASSFTPGADTEAFF
once	TRBJ2-1	TRBV7-8	-	TGTGCCAGCAGCCTTAACCCAGGCAATGAGCAGTTCTTC	CASSLNPGNEQFF
-	TRBJ2-3	TRBV4-2	-	TGTGCCAGCAGCCAAATGATAGCGGAGACAGATACGCAGTATTTT	CASSQMIAETDTQYF